This T cell receptor (beta chain) was captured by sequencing in a study of blood T cell repertoires in COVID-19. Study summary: PBMCs, B-cell-depleted T cells, or T cells provided the cDNA or gDNA that made up the material.

The protocol was immunoSEQ multiplex PCR, while the TCRdb copy is restricted to in-frame clones and leaves out a portion. The data contain about 250,000 clones, around 90% of them seen just once; the ten biggest clones take up about 1.3%. CDR3 size: 17 residues. Per germline, CDR1 SGHTA and CDR2 FQGTGA. V was cut by 5 bases and J by 4 bases, with 21 bases left in between. The sample consisted of peripheral blood. The TCR was taken from a man older than 75 with acute or convalescent COVID-19. This rearrangement joins TRBV7-3 to TRBJ2-1, with TRBD2 as a possible D gene (5 bases). The CDR3 nucleotides are TGTGCCAGCAGCGTTACGGCCGGGATGAGGATATACAATGAGCAGTTCTTC. Translated: CASSVTAGMRIYNEQFF.